The 22 T cell receptor beta chains in this list originate from one sample, sequenced in a study of CD8+ T cells in alopecia areata. In each case, RNA was isolated and then reverse transcribed into cDNA as the sequencing template. TCRdb keeps only in-frame clones here, not all; method: immunoSEQ multiplex PCR. The sample records 110,000 or so clones, approximately 59% being singletons. Sequences were obtained from CD8+ T cells sorted from blood. Every receptor here comes from a human donor in good health.

This clone was seen a few times. The chain has TRBV13 and TRBJ2-5, with D perhaps matching TRBD1 (7 bases). Germline V gives CDR1 PRHDT, CDR2 FYEKMQ (reference sequence). The V end was cut by 6 bases, the J end by 3 bases, with 17 bases between. The CDR3 sequence is 15 residues long. The CDR3 spells CASRQGFSGKETQYF. CDR3 in DNA: TGTGCCAGCAGACAGGGGTTTAGCGGAAAAGAGACCCAGTACTTC.

The chain combines TRBV2 with TRBJ2-7; no firm D call. This CDR3 region has 11 residues. V was pared by 6 bases and J by 3 bases, with 6 bases between. CDR1 and CDR2 (germline): SNHLY, FYNNEI. In DNA, the CDR3 is TGTGCCAGCAGGATCCTCTACGAGCAGTACTTC. Translated, it gives CASRILYEQYF.

The gene calls are TRBV6-5 and TRBJ2-1, with D uncertain. Between the trimmed V and J ends, which lost 6 bases and 4 bases, there was a span of 13 bases. The CDR3 is 14 residues long. Germline V gene sequence: CDR1 MNHEY, CDR2 SVGAGI. CDR3 amino acids: CASRVWGPYNEQFF. The CDR3, as DNA: TGTGCCAGCAGGGTATGGGGTCCGTACAATGAGCAGTTCTTC.

On this clone itself: Additional DNA sequences in this sample encode the identical CDR3. The rearrangement joins TRBV4-1 to TRBJ1-6; the D is unclear. The germline gives CDR1 MGHRA, CDR2 YSYEKL. Trimming took 0 bases from V and 7 from J, leaving 7 bases between them. The CDR3 has 14 amino acids. The CDR3 spells CASSQEAGNSPLHF. The CDR3 region has the DNA TGCGCCAGCAGCCAAGAGGCAGGAAATTCACCCCTCCACTTT.

This CDR3 reads CASSQTRVEPDTQYF. In nucleotides, the CDR3 is TGCGCCAGCAGCCAAACTAGAGTTGAACCAGATACGCAGTATTTT. The V gene is TRBV4-3, the J gene TRBJ2-3; possibly TRBD2 for D (5 bases). V was clipped by 2 bases and J by 4 bases, with 13 bases between them. CDR3 length: 15 residues. Germline-derived CDR1 and CDR2 are LGHNA and YSLEER.

There are a few counts of this clone. The sample contains more than one DNA sequence encoding this CDR3. The chain has TRBV5-6 and TRBJ2-3; unclear D gene. The V end was cut by 0 bases, the J end by 1 base, with 6 bases between. This CDR3 has 14 amino acids. Looked up from germline, CDR1 is SGHDT and CDR2 is YYEEEE. CDR3 sequence: CASSLGLGTDTQYF. The CDR3 region has the DNA TGTGCCAGCAGCTTGGGACTTGGCACAGATACGCAGTATTTT.

This rearrangement joins TRBV28 to TRBJ2-7, with 8 bases matching TRBD1. V lost 6 bases to trimming and J lost 2 bases; unmatched junction nucleotides: 9. Germline V lookup: CDR1 MDHEN, CDR2 SYDVKM. The CDR3 consists of 15 residues. The CDR3: CASRPRTGSAYEQYF. CDR3 nucleotides: TGTGCCAGCAGGCCCCGGACAGGGTCTGCCTACGAGCAGTACTTC.

The chain links TRBV2 to TRBJ1-2; D gene ambiguous. V gave up 9 bases and J gave up 2 bases, with 10 bases separating them. CDR1 is SNHLY, CDR2 FYNNEI, per germline. This CDR3 is 12 amino acids long. The CDR3 DNA is TGTGCCAGTTCGGGTCTCAACTATGGCTACACCTTC. It is translated as CASSGLNYGYTF.

The rearrangement joins TRBV11-2 to TRBJ2-1, with D possibly matching TRBD2 (6 bases). Trimming cost V 5 bases and J 7 bases, with 18 bases left between them. This CDR3 is built from 15 residues. Germline CDR1 SGHAT, CDR2 FQNNGV. The CDR3 nucleotides read TGTGCCAGCAGCCCAACGTTAGCTGGGGGGAATGAGCAGTTCTTC. Amino acids: CASSPTLAGGNEQFF.

The V gene is TRBV5-4, the J gene TRBJ2-3; the match to TRBD1 covers 8 bases. Losses at the gene ends were 3 bases for V and 0 bases for J; bases not matched to a gene: 3. This CDR3 contains 15 residues. CDR1 is SGHNT, CDR2 YYREEE, per germline (reference sequence). CDR3 DNA: TGTGCCAGCAGCTCGACAGGGGCAAGCACAGATACGCAGTATTTT. Its protein is CASSSTGASTDTQYF.

The CDR3 sequence is CASSQMRGGSDEQFF. DNA for the CDR3: TGTGCCAGCAGCCAGATGCGGGGGGGCAGCGATGAGCAGTTCTTC. This chain links TRBV7-6 with TRBJ2-1; 9 positions match TRBD2. The germline gives CDR1 SGHVS, CDR2 FNYEAQ. There are 15 residues in the CDR3. J gave up 8 bases and V 5 bases, and 10 bases lay outside the gene matches. Using reference TRBV7-6 and TRBJ2-1 for the parts outside the CDR3, the full variable domain is GAGVSQSPRYKVTKRGQDVALRCDPISGHVSLYWYRQALGQGPEFLTYFNYEAQQDKSGLPNDRFSAERPEGSISTLTIQRTEQRDSAMYRCASSQMRGGSDEQFFGPGTRLTVL.

The V gene is TRBV6-6, the J gene TRBJ2-7, with TRBD1 identical over 10 bases. With V trimmed by 5 bases and J by 4 bases, 8 bases remained unmatched. This CDR3 spans 15 amino acids. CDR1 is MNHNY, CDR2 SVGAGI, per germline (reference sequence). The chain's CDR3 is CASSVTGTGAYEQYF. The CDR3 DNA reads as TGTGCCAGCAGTGTAACCGGGACAGGGGCTTACGAGCAGTACTTC.

The rearrangement uses TRBV7-4 and TRBJ1-2, with TRBD1 matching 7 bases. Germline trimming cut 2 bases from V and 0 bases from J; bases unmatched to any gene: 12. Germline loops: CDR1 SGHVT, CDR2 SQSDAQ. The CDR3 loop spans 18 amino acids. CDR3 residues: CASSLKRDSFFPNYGYTF. In nucleotides, the CDR3 is TGTGCCAGCAGCTTAAAGCGGGACAGCTTCTTCCCTAACTATGGCTACACCTTC.

The chain has TRBV5-4 and TRBJ1-1; 7 bases are shared with TRBD1. Germline V gives CDR1 SGHNT, CDR2 YYREEE (reference sequence). This CDR3 has 14 amino acids. The V gene end was trimmed by 0 bases and the J gene end by 1 base; junction bases not matched to a gene: 0. CDR3 sequence: CASSLDRGNTEAFF. CDR3 coding DNA: TGTGCCAGCAGCTTGGACAGGGGGAACACTGAAGCTTTCTTT.

This clone occurred a few times. This rearrangement joins TRBV2 to TRBJ2-1; D is ambiguous. Germline V gene data show CDR1 as SNHLY and CDR2 as FYNNEI. V lost 7 bases to trimming and J lost 3 bases, with 13 bases between them. This CDR3 comprises 14 residues. The chain's CDR3 is CASIGGAYYNEQFF. DNA for the CDR3: TGTGCCAGCATAGGTGGAGCTTACTACAATGAGCAGTTCTTC.

This clone was recorded a few times. The chain carries TRBV5-5 and TRBJ2-7; no firm D call. The CDR3 loop spans 11 amino acids. Germline lookup yields CDR1 SGHKS and CDR2 YYEKEE (reference sequence). Trimming shortened V by 4 bases and J by 3 bases, and 5 bases separated the two germline ends. DNA for the CDR3: TGTGCCAGCAGCCGAGACTACGAGCAGTACTTC. It specifies CASSRDYEQYF.

The V call is TRBV4-1, the J call TRBJ2-3, with D tentatively TRBD2 (6 bases). The germline gives CDR1 MGHRA, CDR2 YSYEKL. This CDR3 comprises 10 residues. Deletions cut 8 bases from V and 6 bases from J, with 6 bases between. The CDR3 DNA is TGCGCCAGCGCGGGGGATACGCAGTATTTT. It specifies CASAGDTQYF.

The V gene is TRBV5-6, the J gene TRBJ1-1, with TRBD1 as a possible D gene (6 bases). The germline V and J ends were trimmed by 0 bases and 1 base, with 13 bases remaining between them. Germline assignment: CDR1 SGHDT and CDR2 YYEEEE. The CDR3 is 16 residues long. CDR3 sequence reads: CASSLVTGLKNTEAFF. CDR3 coding DNA: TGTGCCAGCAGCTTGGTAACAGGGCTAAAGAACACTGAAGCTTTCTTT.

The V and J genes are TRBV15 and TRBJ2-2, with D unresolved. The length of the CDR3 is 12 residues. V lost 6 bases, J lost 5 bases, and 7 bases lay in between. Germline-derived CDR1 and CDR2 are LNHNV and YYDKDF (reference sequence). Here the CDR3 DNA reads TGTGCCACCAGGGTGGGAACCGGGGAGCTGTTTTTT. It codes for CATRVGTGELFF.

This chain joins TRBV13 and TRBJ2-7; TRBD2 is a possible D gene (6 bases). This CDR3 spans 13 amino acids. Germline CDR1 PRHDT, CDR2 FYEKMQ (reference sequence). V was shortened by 3 bases and J by 9 bases, with 15 bases between the two germline ends. CDR3: CASSLRGRRGQYF. CDR3 DNA: TGTGCCAGCAGCTTGCGGGGTCGTCGGGGGCAGTACTTC.

The rearrangement joins TRBV27 to TRBJ2-5, with TRBD1 matching 10 bases. CDR1 is MNHEY and CDR2 is SMNVEV in the germline V gene (reference sequence). V trimming: 4 bases; J trimming: 4 bases; junction bases outside the gene matches: 6. The CDR3 is 15 residues long. The CDR3 DNA follows: TGTGCCAGCAGTTCCGGGACAGGGGCACCAGAGACCCAGTACTTC. It encodes CASSSGTGAPETQYF.

Turning to this clone: Other DNA sequences within the sample encode an identical CDR3. The V call is TRBV5-6, the J call TRBJ1-1; TRBD1 is a possible D gene (5 bases). The CDR3 consists of 14 residues. The germline V and J ends were trimmed by 4 bases and 0 bases, with 10 bases remaining between them. Germline-derived CDR1 and CDR2 are SGHDT and YYEEEE. Here the CDR3 reads CASSPGGVNTEAFF. Written as DNA, the CDR3 is TGTGCCAGCAGCCCAGGAGGGGTGAACACTGAAGCTTTCTTT.